Here is one T cell receptor beta chain with its context. Its target is not known. The sample belongs to a study of breast tumors, draining lymph nodes, adjacent tissues. Study-wide results and caveats: Compared with lymph nodes, tumors were less diverse; compared with nontumor tissue, more. The lymph node origin of tumor T cells was framed as consistent with a hypothesis, not demonstrated. Luminal-like breast cancer showed significantly higher tumor–nontumor repertoire similarity than basal-like.

Via MiXCR, TCRdb re-called the multiplex PCR reads, giving one row per CDR3 protein. Of under 300,000 distinct CDR3 sequences in the sample, under 40% were seen once. Axillary draining lymph nodes of breast cancer patients supplied the node samples. The CDR3 extends over 14 amino acids. Germline-derived CDR1 and CDR2 are SGHRS and YFSETQ. With 0 bases removed from V and 7 bases from J, the gap between germline ends came to 11 bases. V usage is TRBV5-1 and J usage is TRBJ2-1; D is perhaps TRBD1 (7 bases). The source is a female donor with breast cancer. Some clones in this sample may be carry-over from other donors' samples. What was sequenced was axillary lymph node tissue. The CDR3 bases are TGCGCCAGCAGCTTGGGGGACAGCGGGAATGAGCAGTTCTTC. Protein sequence: CASSLGDSGNEQFF.